This T cell receptor beta chain was identified during a study of post-analysis software for immune sequencing data. Whole-study findings and limits: TRBV segments more frequent in patients than in controls numbered five and included TRBV5-6, TRBV5-1 and TRBV20-1.

TCR beta libraries were prepared from cDNA with unique molecular identifiers. A single record per CDR3 protein comes from TCRdb applying MiXCR to the PCR reads. The data contain about 810,000 distinct CDR3 sequences, about 57% of them singletons. This clonotype has only a few counts. What it binds is unknown. This CDR3 has 14 amino acids. Germline CDR1 and CDR2: DFQATT and SNEGSKA (reference sequence). The V and J genes are TRBV20-1 and TRBJ2-5, with 12 positions matching TRBD2. The J call is in doubt because the DNA end fits TRBJ2-7 better. This sequence originates from a girl between 5 and 17 years old with multiple sclerosis. Sample: blood. CDR3 amino acids: CSASLAGGPSEQYF. CDR3 DNA: TGCAGTGCTAGCCTAGCGGGAGGGCCGTCCGAGCAGTACTTC.